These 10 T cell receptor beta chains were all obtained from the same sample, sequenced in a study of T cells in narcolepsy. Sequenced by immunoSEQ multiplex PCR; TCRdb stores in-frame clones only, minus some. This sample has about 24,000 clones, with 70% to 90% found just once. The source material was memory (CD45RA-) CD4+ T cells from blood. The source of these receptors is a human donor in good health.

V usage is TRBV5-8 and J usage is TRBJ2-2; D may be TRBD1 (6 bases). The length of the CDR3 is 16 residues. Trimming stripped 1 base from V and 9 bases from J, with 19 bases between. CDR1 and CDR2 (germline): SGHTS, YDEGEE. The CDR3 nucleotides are TGTGCCAGCAGCTTGTCGTCTGGGACACAAGCCCGGGAGCTGTTTTTT. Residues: CASSLSSGTQARELFF.

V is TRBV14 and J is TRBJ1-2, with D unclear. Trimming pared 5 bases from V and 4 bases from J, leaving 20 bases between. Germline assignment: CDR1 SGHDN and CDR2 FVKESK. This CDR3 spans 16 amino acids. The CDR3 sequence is CASSIIASGKTYGYTF. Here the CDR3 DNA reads TGTGCCAGCAGCATAATAGCATCTGGAAAGACCTATGGCTACACCTTC.

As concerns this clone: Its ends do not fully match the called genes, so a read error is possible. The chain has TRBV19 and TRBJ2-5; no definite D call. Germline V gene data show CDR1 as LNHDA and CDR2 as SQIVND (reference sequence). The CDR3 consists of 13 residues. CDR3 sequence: CASRSQYQETRYF. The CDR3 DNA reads TGTGCCAGTAGGAGTCAGTATCAAGAGACCCGGTACTTC.

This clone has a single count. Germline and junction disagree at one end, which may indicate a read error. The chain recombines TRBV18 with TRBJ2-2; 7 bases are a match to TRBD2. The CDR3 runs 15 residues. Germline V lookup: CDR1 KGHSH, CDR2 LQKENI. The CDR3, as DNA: TGTGCCAGCTCACCCGCACTAGCGAACACCGGGGAGCTGCTTTTT. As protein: CASSPALANTGELLF.

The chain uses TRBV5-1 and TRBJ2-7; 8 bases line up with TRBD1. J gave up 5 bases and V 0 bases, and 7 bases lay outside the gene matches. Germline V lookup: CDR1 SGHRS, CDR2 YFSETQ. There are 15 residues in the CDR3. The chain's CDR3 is CASSLEGRGLHEQYF. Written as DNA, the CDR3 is TGCGCCAGCAGCTTGGAGGGCAGGGGGCTCCACGAGCAGTACTTC.

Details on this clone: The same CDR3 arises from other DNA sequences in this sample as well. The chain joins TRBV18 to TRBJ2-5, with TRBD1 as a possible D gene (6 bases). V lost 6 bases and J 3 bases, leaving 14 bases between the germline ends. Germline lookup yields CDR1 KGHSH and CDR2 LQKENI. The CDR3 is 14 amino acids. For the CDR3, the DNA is TGTGCCAGCTCCCTGGGACATTCTGAAGAGACCCAGTACTTC. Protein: CASSLGHSEETQYF.

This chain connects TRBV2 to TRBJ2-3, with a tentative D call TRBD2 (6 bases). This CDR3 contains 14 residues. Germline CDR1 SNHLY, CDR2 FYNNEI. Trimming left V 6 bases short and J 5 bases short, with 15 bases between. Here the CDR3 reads CASRGLADGDTQYF. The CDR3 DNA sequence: TGTGCCAGCAGGGGACTGGCGGATGGAGATACGCAGTATTTT.

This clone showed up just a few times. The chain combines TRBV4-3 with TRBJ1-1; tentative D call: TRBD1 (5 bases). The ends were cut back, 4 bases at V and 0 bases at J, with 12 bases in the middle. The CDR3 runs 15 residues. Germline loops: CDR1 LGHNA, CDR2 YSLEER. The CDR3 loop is CASSRERGLNTEAFF. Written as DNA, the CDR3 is TGCGCCAGCAGCCGTGAACGGGGCCTGAACACTGAAGCTTTCTTT.

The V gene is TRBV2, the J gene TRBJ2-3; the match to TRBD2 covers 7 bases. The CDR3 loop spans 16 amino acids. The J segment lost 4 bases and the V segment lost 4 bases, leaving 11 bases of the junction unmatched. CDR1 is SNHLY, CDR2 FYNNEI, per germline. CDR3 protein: CASSGRRTRLADTQYF. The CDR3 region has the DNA TGTGCCAGCAGTGGTCGTAGGACTAGACTTGCAGATACGCAGTATTTT.

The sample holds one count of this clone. The CDR3 here is CASSPPGRRESPLHF. The CDR3 DNA reads as TGTGCCAGCTCACCACCGGGCCGAAGGGAATCACCCCTCCACTTT. The V call is TRBV18, the J call TRBJ1-6; D is ambiguous. The V gene's germline CDR1 is KGHSH and CDR2 LQKENI. V shed 0 bases and J shed 10 bases, with 13 bases lying between them. This CDR3 is built from 15 residues.